This passage covers 18 T cell receptor beta chains from one sample sequenced in a study of T-cell reconstitution after alpha-beta-depleted transplantation in children. Unique molecular identifiers were incorporated into the prepared TCRbeta library. TCRdb re-called the PCR reads through MiXCR, storing one row per CDR3 protein. This sample has some 250,000 distinct CDR3 sequences, with approximately 12% found just once. Material: PBMCs from the stem cell graft donor, obtained from the stem cell graft. All receptors come from a human donor who donated a stem cell graft to a child with acute lymphoblastic leukemia.

V is TRBV6-2 or TRBV6-3 and J is TRBJ1-4, with 7 positions matching TRBD1. The CDR3 is 17 residues long. Trimming at V came to 5 bases and at J to 6 bases, leaving 15 bases not matched to a gene. Germline loops: CDR1 MNHEY, CDR2 SVGEGT. CDR3 protein: CASSPRQGQSLDEKLFF. The CDR3 nucleotides are TGTGCCAGCAGTCCGCGACAGGGCCAGTCTTTGGATGAAAAACTGTTTTTT.

This clonotype has at least ten counts. The chain employs TRBV20-1 and TRBJ2-3; 9 bases agree with TRBD1. The CDR3 extends over 15 amino acids. Trimming at V came to 6 bases and at J to 1 base, leaving 8 bases not matched to a gene. Germline V CDR1 and CDR2: DFQATT, SNEGSKA (reference sequence). DNA for the CDR3: TGCAGTGCCTCTCACAGGGGGCAAGGCACAGATACGCAGTATTTT. It specifies CSASHRGQGTDTQYF.

This clonotype came up many times. The genes are TRBV5-1 and TRBJ1-6, with TRBD1 identical over 8 bases. The junction had 13 bases not matched to a gene; V was cut back by 4 bases and J by 7 bases. The CDR3 contains 17 residues. Germline-derived CDR1 and CDR2 are SGHRS and YFSETQ. In DNA form, the CDR3 reads TGCGCCAGCAGCGCCATACCGACAGGGGTGAACAATTCACCCCTCCACTTT. Residues: CASSAIPTGVNNSPLHF. Variable domain in full (rest from reference TRBV5-1 and TRBJ1-6): KAGVTQTPRYLIKTRGQQVTLSCSPISGHRSVSWYQQTPGQGLQFLFEYFSETQRNKGNFPGRFSGRQFSNSRSEMNVSTLELGDSALYLCASSAIPTGVNNSPLHFGNGTRLTVT.

The chain couples TRBV27 to TRBJ2-1; D may be TRBD1 (5 bases). V gave up 8 bases and J gave up 0 bases, with 14 bases separating them. CDR3 length equals 15 residues. The germline CDR1 and CDR2 sequences are MNHEY and SMNVEV (reference sequence). CDR3 sequence: CASGLRQSSYNEQFF. The CDR3, as DNA: TGTGCCAGCGGGCTAAGACAGAGCTCCTACAATGAGCAGTTCTTC.

This clonotype was counted ten times or more. V gene TRBV29-1 combines with J gene TRBJ2-3, with a weak D call TRBD1 (5 bases). This CDR3 has 14 amino acids. Trimming took off 6 bases at V and 2 bases at J, with 15 bases between the two ends. Germline V CDR1 and CDR2: SQVTM, ANQGSEA. CDR3 DNA: TGCAGCGTCTTAGGGCACAGGTCCACAGATACGCAGTATTTT. It translates to CSVLGHRSTDTQYF.

This sequence joins TRBV20-1 and TRBJ2-3; either TRBD1 or TRBD2 may fit D (6 bases each). Germline V gene lookup returns CDR1 DFQATT and CDR2 SNEGSKA (reference sequence). V lost 0 bases, J lost 4 bases, and 20 bases lay in between. The CDR3 sequence is 17 residues long. The chain's CDR3 is CSARDPVGGSQADTQYF. The DNA of the CDR3 is TGCAGTGCTAGAGATCCTGTCGGGGGCTCACAAGCAGATACGCAGTATTTT.

This clonotype was recorded many times. J is TRBJ2-3 and V is TRBV7-2; either TRBD1 or TRBD2 may fit D (5 bases each). In germline, CDR1 is SGHTA, CDR2 FQGNSA. The CDR3 has 16 amino acids. Trimming cost V 5 bases and J 0 bases, with 15 bases left between them. The CDR3 DNA reads TGTGCCAGCAGCCAGAGGGGCAACCCGAGCACAGATACGCAGTATTTT. Residues: CASSQRGNPSTDTQYF.

The chain has TRBV7-9 and TRBJ2-7, with D hard to call. V was trimmed by 4 bases and J by 11 bases, leaving 12 bases between them. CDR1 SEHNR and CDR2 FQNEAQ come from the germline V gene (reference sequence). The CDR3 extends over 11 amino acids. The CDR3 coding sequence is TGTGCCAGCAGCTCCTCCTACACTGAGTACTTC. Its protein is CASSSSYTEYF. The entire variable domain, with the rest obtained from reference TRBV7-9 and TRBJ2-7, is as follows: DTGVSQNPRHKITKRGQNVTFRCDPISEHNRLYWYRQTLGQGPEFLTYFQNEAQLEKSRLLSDRFSAERPKGSFSTLEIQRTEQGDSAMYLCASSSSYTEYFGPGTRLTVT.

There are many counts of this clonotype. The chain combines TRBV20-1 with TRBJ2-2; 7 bases fit TRBD2. From germline, CDR1 is DFQATT and CDR2 SNEGSKA (reference sequence). With 4 bases clipped from V and 3 bases from J, the junction kept 2 bases outside the gene matches. CDR3 length equals 13 residues. CDR3 protein: CSAKRGHTGELFF. As DNA, the CDR3 is TGCAGTGCTAAGCGGGGCCACACCGGGGAGCTGTTTTTT.

This clonotype was recorded at least ten times. V and J are TRBV30 and TRBJ1-6; 8 positions match TRBD1. J gave up 8 bases and V 0 bases, and 12 bases lay outside the gene matches. Germline values: CDR1 GTSNPN, CDR2 SVGIG (reference sequence). The CDR3 is made up of 17 amino acids. CDR3 residues: CAWSVFGQGGLDSPLHF. In DNA, the CDR3 is TGTGCCTGGAGTGTATTTGGACAGGGAGGTTTGGATTCACCCCTCCACTTT. Supplemented by reference TRBV30 and TRBJ1-6, the full variable domain reads SQTIHQWPATLVQPVGSPLSLECTVEGTSNPNLYWYRQAAGRGLQLLFYSVGIGQISSEVPQNLSASRPQDRQFILSSKKLLLSDSGFYLCAWSVFGQGGLDSPLHFGNGTRLTVT.

This clonotype was found many times. The rearrangement joins TRBV4-1 to TRBJ2-7, with D uncertain. Germline V gene sequence: CDR1 MGHRA, CDR2 YSYEKL. The CDR3 runs to 13 residues. Trimming removed 0 bases from V and 7 bases from J, with 10 bases in between. CDR3 coding DNA: TGCGCCAGCAGCCAAGATAGAAGGTTAGAGCAGTACTTC. It specifies CASSQDRRLEQYF.

In its sample, this clonotype was seen many times. The rearrangement uses TRBV5-1 and TRBJ1-1, with a possible D match to TRBD1 (6 bases). V lost 7 bases to trimming and J lost 3 bases, with 16 bases between them. There are 14 residues in the CDR3. Looked up from germline, CDR1 is SGHRS and CDR2 is YFSETQ. CDR3: CASRGAIRDTEAFF. CDR3 in DNA: TGCGCCAGCCGGGGGGCAATCAGGGACACTGAAGCTTTCTTT.

This clonotype was found many times. The V call is TRBV20-1, the J call TRBJ2-7; D unclear. Trimming shortened V by 2 bases and J by 0 bases, and 8 bases separated the two germline ends. The CDR3 totals 13 residues. The germline V gene has CDR1 DFQATT and CDR2 SNEGSKA (reference sequence). The CDR3 sequence is CSARIRSSYEQYF. The CDR3, as DNA: TGCAGTGCTAGAATCCGGAGCTCCTACGAGCAGTACTTC.

Concerning this clonotype itself: It may be a read error: a sequence one base away is much more abundant. The V call is TRBV7-9, the J call TRBJ1-1; TRBD1 is a possible D gene (6 bases). Germline assignment: CDR1 SEHNR and CDR2 FQNEAQ (reference sequence). With 4 bases removed from V and 4 bases from J, the gap between germline ends came to 13 bases. CDR3 size: 14 residues. In nucleotides, the CDR3 is TGTGCCAGCAGCTCACGACAGGCTCCCACTGAAGCTTTCTTT. It is translated as CASSSRQAPTEAFF.

This clonotype was counted many times. The chain uses TRBV12-3 or TRBV12-4 and TRBJ2-1, with D perhaps TRBD2 (5 bases). The CDR3 consists of 10 residues. Trimming shortened V by 7 bases and J by 15 bases, and 13 bases separated the two germline ends. The CDR3, as DNA: TGTGCCAGCAACCGGGATGAACGGTTCTTC. Translation gives CASNRDERFF.

The CDR3 nucleotides are TGTGCCAGCAGTTCCGAAGGGACTGGCTACAATGAGCAGTTCTTC. It translates to CASSSEGTGYNEQFF. This chain connects TRBV6-5 to TRBJ2-1; D might be TRBD2 (6 bases). Germline assignment: CDR1 MNHEY and CDR2 SVGAGI. Trimming took 4 bases from V and 3 from J, leaving 13 bases between them. This CDR3 contains 15 residues.

The chain employs TRBV30 and TRBJ2-7; either TRBD1 or TRBD2 may supply D (5 bases each). V lost 3 bases and J 2 bases, leaving 17 bases between the germline ends. The length of the CDR3 is 15 residues. Germline V CDR1 and CDR2: GTSNPN, SVGIG (reference sequence). CDR3 protein: CAWSLGTARTYEQYF. The CDR3 DNA sequence: TGTGCCTGGAGCCTTGGGACGGCCCGCACCTACGAGCAGTACTTC. Variable domain in full (rest from reference TRBV30 and TRBJ2-7): SQTIHQWPATLVQPVGSPLSLECTVEGTSNPNLYWYRQAAGRGLQLLFYSVGIGQISSEVPQNLSASRPQDRQFILSSKKLLLSDSGFYLCAWSLGTARTYEQYFGPGTRLTVT.

The V call is TRBV7-2, the J call TRBJ2-7; D is ambiguous. Trimming removed 3 bases from V and 2 bases from J, with 11 bases in between. The CDR3 sequence is 14 residues long. The germline V gene has CDR1 SGHTA and CDR2 FQGNSA. The CDR3 region has the DNA TGTGCCAGCAGCTTCAATACGAGGACCTACGAGCAGTACTTC. As protein: CASSFNTRTYEQYF.